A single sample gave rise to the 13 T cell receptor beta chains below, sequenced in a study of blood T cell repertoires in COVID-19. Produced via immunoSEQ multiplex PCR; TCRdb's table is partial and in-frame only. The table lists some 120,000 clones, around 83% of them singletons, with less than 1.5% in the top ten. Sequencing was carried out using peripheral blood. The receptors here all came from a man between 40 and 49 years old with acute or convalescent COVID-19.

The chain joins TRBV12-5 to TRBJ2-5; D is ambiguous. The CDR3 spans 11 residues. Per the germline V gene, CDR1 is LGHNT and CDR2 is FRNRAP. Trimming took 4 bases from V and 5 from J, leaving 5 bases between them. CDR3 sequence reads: CASGSRETQYF. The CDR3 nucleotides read TGTGCTAGTGGTTCGCGGGAGACCCAGTACTTC.

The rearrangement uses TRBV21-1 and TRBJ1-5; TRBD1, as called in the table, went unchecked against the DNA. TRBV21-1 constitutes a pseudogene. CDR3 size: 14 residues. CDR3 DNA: TGTGCCAGCAGCACTTCCAGGGGGGATCAGCCCCAGCATTTT. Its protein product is CASSTSRGDQPQHF.

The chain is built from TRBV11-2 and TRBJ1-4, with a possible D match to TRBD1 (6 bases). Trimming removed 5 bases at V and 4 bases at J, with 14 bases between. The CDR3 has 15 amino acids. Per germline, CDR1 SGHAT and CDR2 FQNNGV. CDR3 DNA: TGTGCCAGCAGCCCTGGACAGACCTTTAATGAAAAACTGTTTTTT. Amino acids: CASSPGQTFNEKLFF.

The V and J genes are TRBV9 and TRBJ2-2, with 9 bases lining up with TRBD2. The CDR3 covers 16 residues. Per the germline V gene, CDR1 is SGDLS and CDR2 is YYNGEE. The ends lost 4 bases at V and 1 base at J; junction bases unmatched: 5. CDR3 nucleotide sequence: TGTGCCAGCAGCATTAGCGGGAGTCTGAACACCGGGGAGCTGTTTTTT. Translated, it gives CASSISGSLNTGELFF. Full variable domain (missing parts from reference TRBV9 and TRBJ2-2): DSGVTQTPKHLITATGQRVTLRCSPRSGDLSVYWYQQSLDQGLQFLIQYYNGEERAKGNILERFSAQQFPDLHSELNLSSLELGDSALYFCASSISGSLNTGELFFGEGSRLTVL.

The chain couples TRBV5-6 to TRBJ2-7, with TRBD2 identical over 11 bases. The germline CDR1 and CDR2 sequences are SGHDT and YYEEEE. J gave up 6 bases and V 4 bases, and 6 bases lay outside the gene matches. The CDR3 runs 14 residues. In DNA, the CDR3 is TGTGCCAGCAGCCCGAGGACTAGCGGGCTCGAGCAGTACTTC. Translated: CASSPRTSGLEQYF.

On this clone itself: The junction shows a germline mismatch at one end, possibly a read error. Here the CDR3 DNA reads TGCAGCGTAGAAGTCGACACTGCAACTAATGAAAAACTGTTTTTT. This codes for CSVEVDTATNEKLFF. J is TRBJ1-4 and V is TRBV29-1; D remains ambiguous. The V gene's germline CDR1 is SQVTM and CDR2 ANQGSEA. The CDR3 spans 15 residues. Full variable domain (remainder filled in from reference TRBV29-1 and TRBJ1-4): SAVISQKPSRDICQRGTSLTIQCQVDSQVTMMFWYRQQPGQSLTLIATANQGSEATYESGFVIDKFPISRPNLTFSTLTVSNMSPEDSSIYLCSVEVDTATNEKLFFGSGTQLSVL.

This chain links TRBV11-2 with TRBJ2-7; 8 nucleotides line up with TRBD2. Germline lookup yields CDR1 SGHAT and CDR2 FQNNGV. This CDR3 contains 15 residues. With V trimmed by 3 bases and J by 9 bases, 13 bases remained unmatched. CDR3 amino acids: CASSLDWASGPSQYF. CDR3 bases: TGTGCCAGCAGCTTGGACTGGGCTAGCGGGCCGTCGCAGTACTTC.

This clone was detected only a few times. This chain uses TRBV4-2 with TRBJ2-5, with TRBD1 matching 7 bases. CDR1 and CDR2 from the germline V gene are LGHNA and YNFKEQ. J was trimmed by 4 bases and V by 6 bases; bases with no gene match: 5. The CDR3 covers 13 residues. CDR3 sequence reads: CASSRDRRETQYF. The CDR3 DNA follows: TGTGCCAGCAGTAGGGACAGAAGAGAGACCCAGTACTTC.

CDR3 amino acids: CASSPGLAGALDTGELFF. As DNA, the CDR3 is TGTGCCAGCAGCCCCGGACTAGCGGGAGCCTTGGACACCGGGGAGCTGTTTTTT. The genes are TRBV25-1 and TRBJ2-2; 13 bases are shared with TRBD2. The CDR3 has 18 amino acids. The germline gives CDR1 MGHDK, CDR2 SYGVNS. The trim removed 6 bases at V and 3 bases at J, leaving 10 bases unmatched.

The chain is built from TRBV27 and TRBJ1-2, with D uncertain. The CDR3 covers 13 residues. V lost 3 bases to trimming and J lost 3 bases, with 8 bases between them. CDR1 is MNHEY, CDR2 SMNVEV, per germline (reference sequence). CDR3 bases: TGTGCCAGCAGTTTGGCGAGGGACTATGGCTACACCTTC. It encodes CASSLARDYGYTF.

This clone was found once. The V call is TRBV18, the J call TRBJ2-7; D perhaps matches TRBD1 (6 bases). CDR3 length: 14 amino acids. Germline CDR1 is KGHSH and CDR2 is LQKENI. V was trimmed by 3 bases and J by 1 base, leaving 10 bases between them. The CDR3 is CASSPSRGSYEQYF. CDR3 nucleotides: TGTGCCAGCTCACCCTCGAGGGGGTCCTACGAGCAGTACTTC.

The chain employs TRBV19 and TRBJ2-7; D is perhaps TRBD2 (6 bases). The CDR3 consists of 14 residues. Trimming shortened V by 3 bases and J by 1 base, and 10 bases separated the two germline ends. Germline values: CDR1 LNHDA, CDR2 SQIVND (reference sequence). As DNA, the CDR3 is TGTGCCAGTAGTATTGAGCGGGCGTCCTACGAGCAGTACTTC. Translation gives CASSIERASYEQYF.

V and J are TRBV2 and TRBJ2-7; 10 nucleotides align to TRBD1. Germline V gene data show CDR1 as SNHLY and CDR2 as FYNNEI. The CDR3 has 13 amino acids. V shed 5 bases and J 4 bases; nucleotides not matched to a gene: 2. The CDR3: CASSRDRGYEQYF. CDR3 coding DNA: TGTGCCAGCAGTCGGGACAGGGGATACGAGCAGTACTTC. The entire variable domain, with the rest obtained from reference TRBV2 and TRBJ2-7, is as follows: EPEVTQTPSHQVTQMGQEVILRCVPISNHLYFYWYRQILGQKVEFLVSFYNNEISEKSEIFDDQFSVERPDGSNFTLKIRSTKLEDSAMYFCASSRDRGYEQYFGPGTRLTVT.